This TCR beta chain was retrieved from a study of response to subunit inactivated influenza vaccine. The study's findings and limits: There was a suggestion from the authors that each seasonal influenza vaccination recruits few new T cells.

Turning to this clonotype: The antigen remains undetermined.

One entry per CDR3 protein results from TCRdb running MiXCR on the RT-PCR reads. The sample consists of some 540,000 distinct CDR3 sequences, under 30% of them appearing once. Germline V lookup: CDR1 LGHDT, CDR2 YNNKEL (reference sequence). This CDR3 comprises 15 residues. V lost 4 bases, J lost 2 bases, and 15 bases lay in between. This same sample was also part of a study on T cells expressing NK-cell markers. That work adds: What made the TCR beta cDNA was 5'RACE template switching with UMIs. TCR beta repertoires came from sorted CD3+CD56+NKG2C+, CD3+CD56+NKG2C- and CD3+CD56-NKG2C+ T cells. Out of eight donors sequenced, seven tested HCMV-seropositive and the remaining one seronegative. Dominance of the CD3+CD56-NKG2C+ fraction by these clonotypes also held in four donors.

This chain uses TRBV3-1 with TRBJ2-7; D possibly corresponds to TRBD2 (5 bases). The TCR originated in a man in his fifties or sixties who received an inactivated influenza vaccine. This specimen consisted of CD4+ T cells sorted from PBMCs, obtained roughly 12 days after vaccination. CDR3 region: CASSPKSGNPYEQYF. In DNA form, the CDR3 reads TGTGCCAGCAGCCCCAAATCCGGGAACCCCTACGAGCAGTACTTC.